The 18 T cell receptor beta chains reported below all come from one sample, sequenced in a study of T cell repertoires in cytomegalovirus infection. MiXCR was run by TCRdb on the reads, yielding one entry per CDR3 protein. The sample holds about a million distinct CDR3 sequences, roughly 30% seen once. For these TCRs, the target antigens are not known. The sequenced sample was cultured CD8+ T cells from PBMCs, obtained from culture after CMV antigen stimulation. These receptors originate from a human donor in good health (CMV status not recorded). Some clones in this sample may be carry-over from other donors' samples.

This clonotype has ten or more counts. The chain recombines TRBV5-1 with TRBJ1-1; possible D gene TRBD1, 5 bases. Germline values: CDR1 SGHRS, CDR2 YFSETQ. V was pared by 4 bases and J by 7 bases, with 14 bases between. This CDR3 contains 13 residues. In DNA form, the CDR3 reads TGCGCCAGCAGCCCCCGGGACGGCTTTGAAGCTTTCTTT. Its translation: CASSPRDGFEAFF. The full variable domain, rest sourced from reference TRBV5-1 and TRBJ1-1, is KAGVTQTPRYLIKTRGQQVTLSCSPISGHRSVSWYQQTPGQGLQFLFEYFSETQRNKGNFPGRFSGRQFSNSRSEMNVSTLELGDSALYLCASSPRDGFEAFFGQGTRLTVV.

This clonotype turned up a few times. This chain connects TRBV7-9 to TRBJ1-2; D unresolved. Germline V gene data show CDR1 as SEHNR and CDR2 as FQNEAQ (reference sequence). Trimming cost V 8 bases and J 2 bases, with 9 bases left between them. This CDR3 spans 12 amino acids. CDR3 region: CASYGENYGYTF. CDR3 coding DNA: TGTGCCAGCTATGGGGAGAACTATGGCTACACCTTC.

Comments on this clonotype: Germline and junction disagree at one end, which may indicate a read error. The V and J genes are TRBV6-5 and TRBJ2-5; perhaps TRBD2 as D (7 bases). CDR3 length equals 16 residues. CDR1 MNHEY and CDR2 SVGAGI come from the germline V gene. CDR3 protein: CTSSYSLGGPEETQYF. CDR3 DNA sequence: TGTACCAGCAGTTACTCTCTCGGGGGGCCGGAAGAGACCCAGTACTTC.

In this sample, this clonotype turned up a few times. The chain links TRBV5-4 to TRBJ2-1; a possible D gene is TRBD2 (7 bases). This CDR3 spans 13 amino acids. Germline assignment: CDR1 SGHNT and CDR2 YYREEE (reference sequence). The V and J ends lost 7 bases and 8 bases respectively, with 16 bases between them. The CDR3 bases are TGTGCCAGCCATGGGGGGGCCTTGGATGAGCAGTTCTTC. Protein: CASHGGALDEQFF.

The table lists this clonotype with a few counts. The V gene is TRBV15, the J gene TRBJ2-7; D is undetermined. CDR1 and CDR2 from the germline V gene are LNHNV and YYDKDF (reference sequence). The CDR3 runs 13 residues. V lost 5 bases and J lost 6, with 14 bases in between. CDR3 coding DNA: TGTGCCACCAGCCTCGTCCTGATAAGCGAGCAGTACGTC. This sequence encodes CATSLVLISEQYV.

This clonotype was seen only a few times. The rearrangement joins TRBV15 to TRBJ2-5; 7 nucleotides line up with TRBD1. In germline, CDR1 is LNHNV, CDR2 YYDKDF (reference sequence). The CDR3 contains 15 residues. V trimming: 2 bases; J trimming: 3 bases; junction bases outside the gene matches: 6. CDR3 residues: CATSRRIQGEETQYF. The CDR3, as DNA: TGTGCCACCAGCAGACGAATTCAGGGGGAAGAGACCCAGTACTTC.

CDR3 amino acids: CSARDLDYGSTNEKLFF. In DNA, the CDR3 is TGCAGTGCTAGAGATCTGGACTATGGGTCAACTAATGAAAAACTGTTTTTT. The chain uses TRBV20-1 and TRBJ1-4; no firm D call. This CDR3 spans 17 amino acids. V lost 0 bases and J 0 bases, leaving 14 bases between the germline ends. The germline V gene has CDR1 DFQATT and CDR2 SNEGSKA (reference sequence).

This clonotype was found many times. This chain connects TRBV7-6 to TRBJ1-2; 11 nucleotides match TRBD1. The V gene end was trimmed by 5 bases and the J gene end by 5 bases; junction bases not matched to a gene: 13. Per the germline V gene, CDR1 is SGHVS and CDR2 is FNYEAQ. The CDR3 extends over 17 amino acids. The CDR3 DNA reads as TGTGCCAGCAGCCTACTACGGAGGACAGGGGGCTCGTATGGCTACACCTTC. Protein: CASSLLRRTGGSYGYTF.

This chain joins TRBV6-2 or TRBV6-3 and TRBJ2-1; possible D gene TRBD2, 5 bases. Germline V CDR1 and CDR2: MNHEY, SVGEGT. The length of the CDR3 is 14 residues. Between the trimmed V and J ends, which lost 5 bases and 2 bases, there was a span of 10 bases. The CDR3 sequence: CASSQSGPYNEQFF. The CDR3 DNA sequence: TGTGCCAGCAGTCAGAGCGGTCCCTACAATGAGCAGTTCTTC.

This clonotype was seen only a few times. The J gene is TRBJ2-2, the V gene TRBV6-5; TRBD1 might be the D (6 bases). Germline V gene data show CDR1 as MNHEY and CDR2 as SVGAGI. This CDR3 contains 16 residues. Trimming cost V 2 bases and J 2 bases, with 12 bases left between them. The CDR3 DNA reads as TGTGCCAGCAGTTACCTCAGGGGTCCAAACACCGGGGAGCTGTTTTTT. Residues: CASSYLRGPNTGELFF.

As concerns this clonotype: The junction differs from germline at one of its ends, possibly a read error. V and J are TRBV27 and TRBJ2-1; D unclear. Germline V CDR1 and CDR2: MNHEY, SMNVEV (reference sequence). CDR3 length: 12 residues. This CDR3 is CACRSFNNEQFF. The CDR3 DNA sequence: TGCGCCTGTCGCAGTTTTAACAATGAGCAGTTCTTC.

Only a few counts were recorded for this clonotype. The CDR3, as DNA: TGTGCCAGCAGTTTATGGACTAGCGGGAGGGAGACCCAGTACTTC. It encodes CASSLWTSGRETQYF. The rearrangement links TRBV12-3 or TRBV12-4 to TRBJ2-5; 14 bases line up with TRBD2. J was trimmed by 5 bases and V by 2 bases; bases with no gene match: 1. This CDR3 has 15 residues.

This clonotype was detected only a few times. The rearrangement uses TRBV27 and TRBJ1-5; D remains ambiguous. The CDR3 is 13 amino acids. Germline CDR1 reads MNHEY; CDR2 reads SMNVEV (reference sequence). Deletions cut 6 bases from V and 0 bases from J, with 6 bases between. In DNA form, the CDR3 reads TGTGCCAGCAGGGTATATAGCAATCAGCCCCAGCATTTT. This sequence encodes CASRVYSNQPQHF.

The chain employs TRBV20-1 and TRBJ2-3, with D uncertain. This CDR3 spans 10 amino acids. CDR1 is DFQATT, CDR2 SNEGSKA, per germline (reference sequence). Trimming removed 3 bases at V and 14 bases at J, with 12 bases between. The chain's CDR3 is CSARDGPPYF. The CDR3 bases are TGCAGTGCTAGGGACGGGCCCCCGTATTTT.

This chain joins TRBV5-6 and TRBJ2-7, with D tentatively TRBD2 (5 bases). Trimming shortened V by 0 bases and J by 8 bases, and 12 bases separated the two germline ends. Germline-derived CDR1 and CDR2 are SGHDT and YYEEEE. The CDR3 extends over 13 amino acids. The CDR3 DNA sequence: TGTGCCAGCAGCTTGGCTGGGTTCGGGAAGCAGTACTTC. Its translation: CASSLAGFGKQYF.

The V gene is TRBV5-5, the J gene TRBJ2-1; the D is unclear. Germline V gene data show CDR1 as SGHKS and CDR2 as YYEKEE (reference sequence). Deletions cut 7 bases from V and 1 base from J, with 6 bases between. CDR3 length: 12 residues. The CDR3, as DNA: TGTGCCAGCGACAAGTCCTACAATGAGCAGTTCTTC. This translates into CASDKSYNEQFF. Complete variable domain (other parts from reference TRBV5-5 and TRBJ2-1): DAGVTQSPTHLIKTRGQQVTLRCSPISGHKSVSWYQQVLGQGPQFIFQYYEKEERGRGNFPDRFSARQFPNYSSELNVNALLLGDSALYLCASDKSYNEQFFGPGTRLTVL.

This clonotype has only a few counts. The chain combines TRBV20-1 with TRBJ2-1; 13 bases match TRBD2. V lost 3 bases to trimming and J lost 7 bases; unmatched junction nucleotides: 6. Per the germline V gene, CDR1 is DFQATT and CDR2 is SNEGSKA (reference sequence). The CDR3 loop spans 15 amino acids. CDR3 residues: CSARELAGGTNEQFF. CDR3 bases: TGCAGTGCTAGGGAACTAGCGGGGGGGACAAATGAGCAGTTCTTC.

The sample holds many counts of this clonotype. The chain has TRBV7-6 and TRBJ2-1, with TRBD2 matching 8 bases. J gave up 5 bases and V 5 bases, and 8 bases lay outside the gene matches. The CDR3 is made up of 15 amino acids. Germline V lookup: CDR1 SGHVS, CDR2 FNYEAQ. CDR3 in DNA: TGTGCCAGCAGCAGATTAGCGGGGAGGCACAATGAGCAGTTCTTC. This gives the protein CASSRLAGRHNEQFF.